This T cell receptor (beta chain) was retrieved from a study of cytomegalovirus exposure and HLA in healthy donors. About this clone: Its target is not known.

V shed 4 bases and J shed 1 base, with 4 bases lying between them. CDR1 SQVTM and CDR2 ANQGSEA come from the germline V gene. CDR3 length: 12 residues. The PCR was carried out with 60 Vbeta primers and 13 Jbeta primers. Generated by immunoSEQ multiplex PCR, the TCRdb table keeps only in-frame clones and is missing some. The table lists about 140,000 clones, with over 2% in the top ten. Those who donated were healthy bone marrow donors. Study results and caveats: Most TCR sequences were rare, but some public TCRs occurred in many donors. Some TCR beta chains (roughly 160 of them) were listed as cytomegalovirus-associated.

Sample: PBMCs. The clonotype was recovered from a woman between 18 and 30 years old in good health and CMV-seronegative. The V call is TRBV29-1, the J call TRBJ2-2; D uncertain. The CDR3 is CSVVLNTGELFF. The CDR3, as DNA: TGCAGCGTTGTTCTGAACACCGGGGAGCTGTTTTTT.